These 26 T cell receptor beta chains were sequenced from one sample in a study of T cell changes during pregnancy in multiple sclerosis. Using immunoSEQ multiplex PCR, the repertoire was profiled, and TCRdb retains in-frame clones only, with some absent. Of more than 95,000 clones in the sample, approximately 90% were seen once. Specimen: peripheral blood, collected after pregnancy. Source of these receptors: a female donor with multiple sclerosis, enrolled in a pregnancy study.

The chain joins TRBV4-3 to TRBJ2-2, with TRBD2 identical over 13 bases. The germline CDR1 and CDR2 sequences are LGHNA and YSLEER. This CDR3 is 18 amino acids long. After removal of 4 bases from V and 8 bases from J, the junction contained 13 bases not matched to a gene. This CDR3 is CASSRNTGLAGTIGELFF. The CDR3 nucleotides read TGCGCCAGCAGCCGGAACACGGGACTAGCGGGAACTATAGGGGAGCTGTTTTTT.

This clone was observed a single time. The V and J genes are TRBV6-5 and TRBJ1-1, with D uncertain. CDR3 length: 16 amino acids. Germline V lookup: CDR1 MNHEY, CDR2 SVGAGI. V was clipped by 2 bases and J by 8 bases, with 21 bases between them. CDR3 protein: CASSYRLGGSLEEAFF. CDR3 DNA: TGTGCCAGCAGTTACCGGCTAGGTGGGTCGTTGGAAGAAGCTTTCTTT.

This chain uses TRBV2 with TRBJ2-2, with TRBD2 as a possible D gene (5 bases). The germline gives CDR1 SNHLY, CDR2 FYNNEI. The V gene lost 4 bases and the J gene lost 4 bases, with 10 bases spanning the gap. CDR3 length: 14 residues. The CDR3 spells CASSVLGGTGELFF. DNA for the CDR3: TGTGCCAGCAGTGTACTAGGTGGCACCGGGGAGCTGTTTTTT.

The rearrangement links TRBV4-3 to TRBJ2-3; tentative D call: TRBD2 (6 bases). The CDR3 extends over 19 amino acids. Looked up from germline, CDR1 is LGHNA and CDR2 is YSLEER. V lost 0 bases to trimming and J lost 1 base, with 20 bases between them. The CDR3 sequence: CASSQDGLVSRGGTDTQYF. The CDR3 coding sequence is TGCGCCAGCAGCCAAGATGGATTAGTATCGCGGGGAGGCACAGATACGCAGTATTTT.

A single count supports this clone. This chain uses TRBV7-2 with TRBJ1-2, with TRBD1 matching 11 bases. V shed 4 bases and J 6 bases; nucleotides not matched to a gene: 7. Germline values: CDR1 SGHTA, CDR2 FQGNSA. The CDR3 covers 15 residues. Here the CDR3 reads CASSSRTGGADGYTF. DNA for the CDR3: TGTGCCAGCAGCTCCCGGACAGGGGGCGCGGATGGCTACACCTTC.

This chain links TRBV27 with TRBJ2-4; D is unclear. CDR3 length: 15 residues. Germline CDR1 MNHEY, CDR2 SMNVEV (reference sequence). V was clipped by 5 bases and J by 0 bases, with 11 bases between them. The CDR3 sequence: CASSPLGPAKNIQYF. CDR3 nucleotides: TGTGCCAGCAGTCCCCTGGGCCCAGCCAAAAACATTCAGTACTTC.

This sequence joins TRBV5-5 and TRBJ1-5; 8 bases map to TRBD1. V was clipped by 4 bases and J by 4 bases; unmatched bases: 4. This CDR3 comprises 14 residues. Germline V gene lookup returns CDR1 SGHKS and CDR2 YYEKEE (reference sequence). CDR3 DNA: TGTGCCAGCAGCCCTACAGGGGGGAATCAGCCCCAGCATTTT. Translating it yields CASSPTGGNQPQHF.

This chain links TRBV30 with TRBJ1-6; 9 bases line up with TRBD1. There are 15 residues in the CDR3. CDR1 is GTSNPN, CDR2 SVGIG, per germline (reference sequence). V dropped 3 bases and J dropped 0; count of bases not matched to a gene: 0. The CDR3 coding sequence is TGTGCCTGGAGGACAGGGGGCTCCTATAATTCACCCCTCCACTTT. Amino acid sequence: CAWRTGGSYNSPLHF.

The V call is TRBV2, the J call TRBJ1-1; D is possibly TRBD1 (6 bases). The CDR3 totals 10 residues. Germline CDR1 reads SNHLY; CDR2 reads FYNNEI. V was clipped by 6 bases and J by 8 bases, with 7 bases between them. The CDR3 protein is CASRDSEAFF. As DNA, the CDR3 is TGTGCCAGCAGGGACAGCGAAGCTTTCTTT.

CDR3 DNA sequence: TGCGCCAGCAGCGAGACAGGGCTTATCGCGAACACCGGGGAGCTGTTTTTT. Translated: CASSETGLIANTGELFF. The chain uses TRBV5-1 and TRBJ2-2; TRBD1 matches 7 bases. V gave up 4 bases and J gave up 0 bases; unmatched junction bases: 9. Germline assignment: CDR1 SGHRS and CDR2 YFSETQ. The CDR3 is 17 residues long.

CDR3 nucleotides: TGTGCCAGCAGTCGGGACAGGGGTTCAGCTCAGCCCCAGCATTTT. It specifies CASSRDRGSAQPQHF. The V and J genes are TRBV6-1 and TRBJ1-5; 10 bases agree with TRBD1. Germline assignment: CDR1 MNHNS and CDR2 SASEGT. V was pared by 5 bases and J by 6 bases, with 7 bases of the junction left unmatched. The CDR3 length is 15 residues.

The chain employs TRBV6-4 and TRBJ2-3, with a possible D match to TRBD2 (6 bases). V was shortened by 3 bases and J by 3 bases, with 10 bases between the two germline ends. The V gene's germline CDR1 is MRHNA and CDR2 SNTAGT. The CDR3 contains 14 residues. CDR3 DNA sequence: TGTGCCAGCAGTGAGACTGGGGGGACAGATACGCAGTATTTT. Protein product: CASSETGGTDTQYF.

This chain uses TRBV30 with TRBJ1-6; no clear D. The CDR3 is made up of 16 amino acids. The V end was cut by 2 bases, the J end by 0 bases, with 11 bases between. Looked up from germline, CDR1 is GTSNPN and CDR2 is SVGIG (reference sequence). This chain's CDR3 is CAWSFEGSSYNSPLHF. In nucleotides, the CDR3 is TGTGCCTGGAGTTTTGAGGGCAGCTCCTATAATTCACCCCTCCACTTT.

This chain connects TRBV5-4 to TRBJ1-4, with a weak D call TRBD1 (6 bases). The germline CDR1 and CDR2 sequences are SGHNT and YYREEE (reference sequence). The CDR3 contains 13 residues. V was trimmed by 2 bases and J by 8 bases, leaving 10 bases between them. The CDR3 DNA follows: TGTGCCAGCAGCTTAGGGGGGGCCGAAAAACTGTTTTTT. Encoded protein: CASSLGGAEKLFF.

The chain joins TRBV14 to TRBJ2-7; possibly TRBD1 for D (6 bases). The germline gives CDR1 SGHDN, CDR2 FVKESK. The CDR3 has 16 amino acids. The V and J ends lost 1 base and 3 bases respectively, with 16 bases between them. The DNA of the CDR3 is TGTGCCAGCAGCCAAGGAATGAACCGGGACATCTACGAGCAGTACTTC. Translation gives CASSQGMNRDIYEQYF. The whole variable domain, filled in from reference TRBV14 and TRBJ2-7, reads EAGVTQFPSHSVIEKGQTVTLRCDPISGHDNLYWYRRVMGKEIKFLLHFVKESKQDESGMPNNRFLAERTGGTYSTLKVQPAELEDSGVYFCASSQGMNRDIYEQYFGPGTRLTVT.

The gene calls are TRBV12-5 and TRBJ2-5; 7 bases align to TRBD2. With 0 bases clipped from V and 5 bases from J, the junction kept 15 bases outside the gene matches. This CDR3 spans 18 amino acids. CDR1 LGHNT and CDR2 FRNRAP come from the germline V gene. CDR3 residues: CASGLVTGTTRGWETQYF. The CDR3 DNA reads TGTGCTAGTGGTTTGGTAACGGGGACTACCCGTGGGTGGGAGACCCAGTACTTC.

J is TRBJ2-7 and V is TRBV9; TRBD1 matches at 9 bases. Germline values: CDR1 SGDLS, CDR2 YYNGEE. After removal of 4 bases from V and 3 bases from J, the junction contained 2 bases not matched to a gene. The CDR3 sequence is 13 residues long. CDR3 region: CASSRGQGYEQYF. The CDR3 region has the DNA TGTGCCAGCAGCCGGGGACAGGGCTACGAGCAGTACTTC.

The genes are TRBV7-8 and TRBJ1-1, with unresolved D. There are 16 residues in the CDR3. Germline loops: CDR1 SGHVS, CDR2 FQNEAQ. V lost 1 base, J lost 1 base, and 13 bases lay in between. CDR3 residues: CASSLGHDKPNTEAFF. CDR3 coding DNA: TGTGCCAGCAGCTTAGGTCATGACAAACCGAACACTGAAGCTTTCTTT. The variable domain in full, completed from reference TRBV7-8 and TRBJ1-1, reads GAGVSQSPRYKVAKRGQDVALRCDPISGHVSLFWYQQALGQGPEFLTYFQNEAQLDKSGLPSDRFFAERPEGSVSTLKIQRTQQEDSAVYLCASSLGHDKPNTEAFFGQGTRLTVV.

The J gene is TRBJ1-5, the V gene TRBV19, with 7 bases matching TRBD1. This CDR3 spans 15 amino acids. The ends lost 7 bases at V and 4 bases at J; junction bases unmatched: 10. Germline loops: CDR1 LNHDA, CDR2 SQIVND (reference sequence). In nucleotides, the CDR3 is TGTGCCAGTACCTCCGACAGGGTATTAAATCAGCCCCAGCATTTT. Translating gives CASTSDRVLNQPQHF.

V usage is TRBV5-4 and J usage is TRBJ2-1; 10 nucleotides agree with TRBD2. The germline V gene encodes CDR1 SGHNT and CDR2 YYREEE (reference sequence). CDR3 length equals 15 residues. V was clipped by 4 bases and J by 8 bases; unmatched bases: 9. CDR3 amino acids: CASSPRTSGFDEQFF. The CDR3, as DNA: TGTGCCAGCAGCCCTAGGACTAGCGGCTTCGATGAGCAGTTCTTC. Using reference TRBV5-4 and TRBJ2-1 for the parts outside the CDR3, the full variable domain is ETGVTQSPTHLIKTRGQQVTLRCSSQSGHNTVSWYQQALGQGPQFIFQYYREEENGRGNFPPRFSGLQFPNYSSELNVNALELDDSALYLCASSPRTSGFDEQFFGPGTRLTVL.

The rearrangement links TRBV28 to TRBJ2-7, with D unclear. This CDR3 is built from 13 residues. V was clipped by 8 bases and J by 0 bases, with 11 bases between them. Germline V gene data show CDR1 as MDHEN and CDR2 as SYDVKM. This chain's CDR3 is CASRPNPSYEQYF. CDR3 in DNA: TGTGCCAGCCGCCCTAACCCCTCCTACGAGCAGTACTTC.

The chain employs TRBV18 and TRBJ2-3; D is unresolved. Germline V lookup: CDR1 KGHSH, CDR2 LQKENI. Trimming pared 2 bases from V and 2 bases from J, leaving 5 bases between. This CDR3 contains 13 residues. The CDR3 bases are TGTGCCAGCTCACCATCTTCCACAGATACGCAGTATTTT. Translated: CASSPSSTDTQYF.

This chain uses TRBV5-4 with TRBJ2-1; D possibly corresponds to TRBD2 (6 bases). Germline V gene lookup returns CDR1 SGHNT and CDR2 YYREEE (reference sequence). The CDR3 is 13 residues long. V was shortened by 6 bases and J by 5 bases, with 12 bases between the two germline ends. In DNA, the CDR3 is TGTGCCAGCAACGTTGGACTAAACAATGAGCAGTTCTTC. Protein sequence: CASNVGLNNEQFF.

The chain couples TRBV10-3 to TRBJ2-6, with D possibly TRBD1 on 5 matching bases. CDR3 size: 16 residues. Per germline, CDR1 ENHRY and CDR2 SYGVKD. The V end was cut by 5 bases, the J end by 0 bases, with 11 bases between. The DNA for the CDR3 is TGTGCCATCAGTTTAGACAGAGCCTCTGGGGCCAACGTCCTGACTTTC. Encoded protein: CAISLDRASGANVLTF.

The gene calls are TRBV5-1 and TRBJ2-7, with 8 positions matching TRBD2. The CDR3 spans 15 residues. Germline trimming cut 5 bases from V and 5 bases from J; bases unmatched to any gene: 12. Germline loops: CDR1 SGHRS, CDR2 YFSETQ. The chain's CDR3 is CASSLTGGRADEQYF. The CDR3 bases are TGCGCCAGCAGTTTAACGGGAGGGCGGGCGGACGAGCAGTACTTC. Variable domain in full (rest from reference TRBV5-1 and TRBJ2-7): KAGVTQTPRYLIKTRGQQVTLSCSPISGHRSVSWYQQTPGQGLQFLFEYFSETQRNKGNFPGRFSGRQFSNSRSEMNVSTLELGDSALYLCASSLTGGRADEQYFGPGTRLTVT.

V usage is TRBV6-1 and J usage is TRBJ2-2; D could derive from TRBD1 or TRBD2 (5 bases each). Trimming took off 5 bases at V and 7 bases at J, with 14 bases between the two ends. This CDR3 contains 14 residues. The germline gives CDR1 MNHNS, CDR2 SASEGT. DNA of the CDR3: TGTGCCAGCAGTAAAGAGGGGCCCGTCGGGGAGCTGTTTTTT. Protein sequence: CASSKEGPVGELFF.